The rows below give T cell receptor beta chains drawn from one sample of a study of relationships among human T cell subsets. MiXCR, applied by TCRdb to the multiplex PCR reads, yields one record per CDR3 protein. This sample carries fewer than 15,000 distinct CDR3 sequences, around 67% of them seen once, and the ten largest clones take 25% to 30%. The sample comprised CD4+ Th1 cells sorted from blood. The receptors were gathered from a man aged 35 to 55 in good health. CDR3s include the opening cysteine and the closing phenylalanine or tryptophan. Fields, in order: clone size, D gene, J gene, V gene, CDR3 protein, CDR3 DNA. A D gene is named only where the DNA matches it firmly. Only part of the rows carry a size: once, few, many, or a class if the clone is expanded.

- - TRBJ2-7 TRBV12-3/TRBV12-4 CASSFGHGSEQYF TGTGCCAGCAGTTTTGGACACGGATCCGAGCAGTACTTC
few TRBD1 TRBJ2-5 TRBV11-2 CASSRNRGQETQYF TGTGCCAGCAGCCGAAACAGGGGGCAAGAGACCCAGTACTTC
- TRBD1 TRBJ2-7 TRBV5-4 CASSLAGTGGKYF TGTGCCAGCAGCTTGGCTGGGACAGGGGGGAAGTACTTC
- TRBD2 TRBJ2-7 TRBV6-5 CASSPTTSGAGEQYF TGTGCCAGCAGTCCCACAACTAGCGGGGCGGGCGAGCAGTACTTC
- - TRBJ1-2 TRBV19 CASRLDRNYGYTF TGTGCCAGTAGACTGGACAGAAACTATGGCTACACCTTC
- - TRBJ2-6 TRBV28 CASSLQGAGANVLTF TGTGCCAGCAGTTTACAGGGAGCTGGGGCCAACGTCCTGACTTTC
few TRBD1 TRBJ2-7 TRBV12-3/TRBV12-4 CASSLGQGRFYEQYF TGTGCCAGCAGTTTGGGACAGGGGCGATTCTACGAGCAGTACTTC
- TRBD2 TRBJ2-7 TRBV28 CASSGGLAGRYEQYF TGTGCCAGCAGTGGCGGACTAGCGGGGCGATACGAGCAGTACTTC
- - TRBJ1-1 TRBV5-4 CASSLGSAEAFF TGTGCCAGCAGCTTGGGTAGTGCTGAAGCTTTCTTT
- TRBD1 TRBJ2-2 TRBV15 CATRKPTGDRGTGELFF TGTGCCACCAGGAAACCAACGGGGGACAGGGGCACCGGGGAGCTGTTTTTT
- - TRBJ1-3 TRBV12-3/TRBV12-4 CASTSPGNTIYF TGTGCCAGCACCTCACCCGGAAACACCATATATTTT
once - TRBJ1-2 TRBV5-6 CASSLDLGAGGYTF TGTGCCAGCAGCTTGGATCTGGGGGCTGGCGGCTACACCTTC
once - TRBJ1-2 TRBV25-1 CASSRTGAERGYGYTF TGTGCCAGCAGCAGAACCGGGGCCGAAAGGGGCTATGGCTACACCTTC
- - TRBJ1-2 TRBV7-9 CASRPGGQATF TGTGCCAGCCGTCCCGGGGGGCAGGCAACCTTC
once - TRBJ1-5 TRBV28 CASSLFRGQPQHF TGTGCCAGCAGTTTATTCCGGGGTCAGCCCCAGCATTTT
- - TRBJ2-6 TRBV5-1 CASSLQFSGANVLTF TGCGCCAGCAGCTTACAGTTCTCTGGGGCCAACGTCCTGACTTTC
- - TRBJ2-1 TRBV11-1 CASSPGGEQGNEQFF TGTGCCAGCAGCCCAGGGGGGGAACAAGGGAATGAGCAGTTCTTC
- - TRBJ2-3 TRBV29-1 CSVRYGVTDTQYF TGCAGCGTCCGCTACGGGGTCACAGATACGCAGTATTTT
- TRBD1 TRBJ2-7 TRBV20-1 CSAGQGRGYEQYF TGCAGTGCCGGACAGGGGAGGGGCTACGAGCAGTACTTC
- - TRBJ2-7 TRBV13 CASSLIGSSSYEQYF TGTGCCAGCAGCTTGATCGGATCGAGCTCCTACGAGCAGTACTTC
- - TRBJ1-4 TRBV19 CASNNRATNEKLFF TGTGCCAGTAACAACAGAGCAACTAATGAAAAACTGTTTTTT
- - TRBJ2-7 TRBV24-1 CATSDFSQGRNEQYF TGTGCCACCAGTGATTTTTCCCAGGGTAGAAACGAGCAGTACTTC